One and the same sample provided the 24 T cell receptor beta chains below, sequenced in a study of molecular identifiers for immune sequencing clone quantification. TCRdb re-derived calls from the PCR reads in MiXCR, one entry per CDR3 protein. Altogether a few hundred thousand distinct CDR3 sequences are present, roughly 24% being singletons, with the ten largest covering 0.65% to 0.75%. Sequencing was done on a sample of naive CD8+ T cells from blood, with Jurkat cell RNA spiked in. The subset here: FACS-sorted CD8+CD4-CCR7+CD45RA+ naive T cells. The origin of the receptors is a human donor in good health. Some libraries in this study had Jurkat cell RNA spiked in.

This clonotype was seen a few times. At one boundary the junction diverges from the germline segment, which might be a read error. This chain connects TRBV2 to TRBJ2-7, with TRBD2 matching 7 bases. Germline values: CDR1 SNHLY, CDR2 FYNNEI. The CDR3 spans 16 residues. The DNA for the CDR3 is TGTGCCAGCAGTGAAGCGGGAGGGGTTGGAACCTACGAGAAGTACTTC. Its protein is CASSEAGGVGTYEKYF. Complete variable domain (other parts from reference TRBV2 and TRBJ2-7): EPEVTQTPSHQVTQMGQEVILRCVPISNHLYFYWYRQILGQKVEFLVSFYNNEISEKSEIFDDQFSVERPDGSNFTLKIRSTKLEDSAMYFCASSEAGGVGTYEKYFGPGTRLTVT.

The rearrangement joins TRBV3-1 to TRBJ1-2; maybe TRBD1 (6 bases). Germline V gene sequence: CDR1 LGHDT, CDR2 YNNKEL (reference sequence). The V end lost 8 bases, the J end lost 4 bases, and 17 bases lay between the germline ends. The CDR3 sequence is 14 residues long. This chain's CDR3 is CASRRNRDTYGYTF. The CDR3 region has the DNA TGTGCCAGCCGAAGAAACAGGGACACCTATGGCTACACCTTC.

This clonotype was detected only a few times. The chain has TRBV7-9 and TRBJ2-1, with 7 positions matching TRBD1. Germline trimming cut 4 bases from V and 3 bases from J; bases unmatched to any gene: 18. The CDR3 is made up of 19 amino acids. Germline V CDR1 and CDR2: SEHNR, FQNEAQ (reference sequence). The CDR3 region is CASSSNNGRDSFHYNEQFF. CDR3 coding DNA: TGTGCCAGCAGCTCCAACAACGGTCGGGACAGCTTTCACTACAATGAGCAGTTCTTC.

In its sample, this clonotype was seen many times. The rearrangement links TRBV29-1 to TRBJ1-2, with 7 bases fitting TRBD1. Losses at the gene ends were 6 bases for V and 1 base for J; bases not matched to a gene: 5. The CDR3 extends over 13 amino acids. From germline, CDR1 is SQVTM and CDR2 ANQGSEA. Here the CDR3 reads CSVENRGNYGYTF. CDR3 bases: TGCAGCGTGGAAAACAGGGGTAACTATGGCTACACCTTC.

This clonotype has only a few counts. The chain joins TRBV6-6 to TRBJ2-3; 11 bases map to TRBD2. Per the germline V gene, CDR1 is MNHNY and CDR2 is SVGAGI (reference sequence). The CDR3 length is 16 residues. V trimming: 2 bases; J trimming: 4 bases; junction bases outside the gene matches: 5. The CDR3 is CASSYGSGRAADTQYF. For the CDR3, the DNA is TGTGCCAGCAGTTACGGTAGCGGGAGGGCCGCAGATACGCAGTATTTT.

As concerns this clonotype: The missing conserved phenylalanine or tryptophan at the end of this CDR3 makes a read error likely. J is TRBJ2-1 and V is TRBV20-1; 10 bases line up with TRBD2. This CDR3 contains 15 residues. Germline lookup yields CDR1 DFQATT and CDR2 SNEGSKA (reference sequence). V shed 2 bases, J shed 4 bases, and the junction held 5 bases outside the gene matches. In DNA, the CDR3 is TGCAGTGCTAGACCGGGACTAGCGATTTACAATGAGCAGTTCTCC. Amino acids: CSARPGLAIYNEQFS.

This clonotype occurred many times. The V call is TRBV5-6, the J call TRBJ1-1; the match to TRBD1 covers 9 bases. Germline V CDR1 and CDR2: SGHDT, YYEEEE. The CDR3 is 15 residues long. Trimming cost V 3 bases and J 4 bases; bases outside gene matches: 7. The DNA of the CDR3 is TGTGCCAGCAGCTACGGGACAGGGATTTCCACTGAAGCTTTCTTT. The encoded protein is CASSYGTGISTEAFF.

This chain connects TRBV28 to TRBJ2-7; D ambiguous. From germline, CDR1 is MDHEN and CDR2 SYDVKM. The V gene lost 8 bases and the J gene lost 2 bases, with 16 bases spanning the gap. CDR3 length: 14 amino acids. The CDR3 DNA reads TGTGCCAGCGCGTTGAGCGCAGGAACCTACGAGCAGTACTTC. Translating it yields CASALSAGTYEQYF.

This clonotype was picked up many times. One end of the junction does not line up with germline, which may come from a read error. The gene calls are TRBV6-6 and TRBJ2-7, with D maybe TRBD2 (6 bases). Looked up from germline, CDR1 is MNHNY and CDR2 is SVGAGI (reference sequence). The CDR3 has 18 amino acids. The CDR3 loop reads CASSYSGIINWDGGEGGF. The CDR3 DNA sequence: TGTGCCAGCAGTTACTCCGGAATCATAAACTGGGACGGCGGAGAGGGAGGCTTC.

This clonotype was counted between two and nine times. The rearrangement uses TRBV7-2 and TRBJ2-7; TRBD2 agrees at 11 bases. This CDR3 is 15 amino acids long. Unmatched junction bases numbered 4, after V lost 4 bases and J lost 2 bases. Germline V gives CDR1 SGHTA, CDR2 FQGNSA. The CDR3 loop is CASSWGLAATYEQYF. The CDR3 DNA reads as TGTGCCAGCAGCTGGGGACTAGCGGCGACCTACGAGCAGTACTTC. Drawing the rest from reference TRBV7-2 and TRBJ2-7, the complete variable domain is GAGVSQSPSNKVTEKGKDVELRCDPISGHTALYWYRQSLGQGLEFLIYFQGNSAPDKSGLPSDRFSAERTGGSVSTLTIQRTQQEDSAVYLCASSWGLAATYEQYFGPGTRLTVT.

This clonotype was seen more than once but under ten times. One end of the junction is discordant with germline, which a read error may explain. This rearrangement joins TRBV29-1 to TRBJ1-1; D call uncertain. The germline V gene encodes CDR1 SQVTM and CDR2 ANQGSEA. The CDR3 has 11 amino acids. CDR3 amino acids: CGVETPREAFF. The CDR3 coding sequence is TGCGGCGTTGAGACACCCCGTGAAGCTTTCTTT.

This clonotype has just a few counts. The chain links TRBV13 to TRBJ2-5; TRBD2 matches at 14 bases. CDR1 is PRHDT, CDR2 FYEKMQ, per germline (reference sequence). The J segment lost 2 bases and the V segment lost 4 bases, leaving 3 bases of the junction unmatched. The CDR3 is made up of 16 amino acids. In DNA form, the CDR3 reads TGTGCCAGCAGCTCCTGGACTAGCGGGGGGCAAGAGACCCAGTACTTC. Encoded protein: CASSSWTSGGQETQYF.

Only a few counts were recorded for this clonotype. The rearrangement joins TRBV11-2 to TRBJ2-1; the D call may be TRBD1 or TRBD2 (5 bases each). Trimming removed 1 base from V and 9 bases from J, with 10 bases in between. The CDR3 contains 13 residues. Germline-derived CDR1 and CDR2 are SGHAT and FQNNGV. Here the CDR3 DNA reads TGTGCCAGCAGCTTAGCCGGGGCAGGTGAGCAGTTCTTC. This sequence encodes CASSLAGAGEQFF.

The sample holds a few counts of this clonotype. The gene calls are TRBV2 and TRBJ2-3; TRBD2 aligns across 12 bases. V was pared by 6 bases and J by 5 bases, with 12 bases of the junction left unmatched. The germline gives CDR1 SNHLY, CDR2 FYNNEI. The CDR3 has 17 residues. Here the CDR3 reads CASSDPRLAGVRDTQYF. The CDR3 DNA reads TGTGCCAGCAGCGACCCAAGACTAGCGGGAGTAAGAGATACGCAGTATTTT.

In the case of this clonotype: A much bigger clone sits one base away, suggesting this may be a read error. The chain carries TRBV6-6 and TRBJ1-1; D might be TRBD1 (6 bases). CDR1 is MNHNY, CDR2 SVGAGI, per germline (reference sequence). The CDR3 length is 12 residues. The CDR3 sequence is CAGRDKLTEASF. Here the CDR3 DNA reads TGTGCCGGCCGGGACAAACTCACTGAAGCTTCCTTT.

V usage is TRBV11-2 and J usage is TRBJ2-1, with D perhaps being TRBD1 or TRBD2 (5 bases each). The CDR3 loop spans 15 amino acids. V was clipped by 2 bases and J by 7 bases, with 15 bases between them. In germline, CDR1 is SGHAT, CDR2 FQNNGV. CDR3 loop: CASSLTRDPRNEQFF. The CDR3 DNA sequence: TGTGCCAGCAGCTTAACTAGGGACCCGAGGAATGAGCAGTTCTTC.

The V and J genes are TRBV27 and TRBJ1-1, with D unresolved. Per the germline V gene, CDR1 is MNHEY and CDR2 is SMNVEV (reference sequence). The V end was cut by 2 bases, the J end by 3 bases, with 7 bases between. The CDR3 length is 13 residues. The CDR3 here is CASSLGMYTEAFF. The CDR3 DNA is TGTGCCAGCAGTTTAGGAATGTACACTGAAGCTTTCTTT.

As concerns this clonotype: A read error may be the cause here, since a much bigger clone is one base away. The J gene is TRBJ1-1, the V gene TRBV20-1, with D perhaps TRBD1 (6 bases). CDR1 is DFQATT, CDR2 SNEGSKA, per germline (reference sequence). The CDR3 is 14 amino acids. This CDR3 reads CSASMTGRNTAAFF. In DNA, the CDR3 is TGCAGTGCTAGCATGACAGGTCGAAACACTGCAGCTTTCTTT.

This chain joins TRBV6-2 or TRBV6-3 and TRBJ2-7, with TRBD2 as a possible D gene (6 bases). The CDR3 extends over 14 amino acids. Germline V gene data show CDR1 as MNHEY and CDR2 as SVGEGT. The V gene lost 3 bases and the J gene lost 5 bases, with 14 bases spanning the gap. The CDR3 coding sequence is TGTGCCAGCAGTTATTCGGCGGAGGGGCACGAGCAGTACTTC. It codes for CASSYSAEGHEQYF.

This clonotype was seen repeatedly, ten times or more. This chain uses TRBV6-5 with TRBJ2-3; no firm D call. The CDR3 is 15 residues long. CDR1 and CDR2 from the germline V gene are MNHEY and SVGAGI. Trimming removed 6 bases from V and 0 bases from J, with 13 bases in between. CDR3 amino acids: CASSLDVSSTDTQYF. The DNA for the CDR3 is TGTGCCAGCAGCCTGGACGTATCTAGCACAGATACGCAGTATTTT.

This clonotype was seen a few times. The chain employs TRBV15 and TRBJ2-7; TRBD1 aligns across 9 bases. The CDR3 runs to 15 residues. From germline, CDR1 is LNHNV and CDR2 YYDKDF (reference sequence). Trimming took 2 bases from V and 6 from J; bases not matched to a gene: 8. CDR3 amino acids: CATSRQDRGSCEQYF. For the CDR3, the DNA is TGTGCCACCAGCAGACAGGACAGGGGAAGCTGCGAGCAGTACTTC.

The chain uses TRBV12-3 or TRBV12-4 and TRBJ2-7; D possibly corresponds to TRBD1 (6 bases). The CDR3 runs to 13 residues. The V end was cut by 6 bases, the J end by 0 bases, with 9 bases between. The CDR3 DNA reads TGTGCCAGCAGGTTCAGGGGCTCCTACGAGCAGTACTTC. Translated, it gives CASRFRGSYEQYF.

This clonotype was found a few times. The genes are TRBV6-2 or TRBV6-3 and TRBJ2-2; 10 bases are a match to TRBD2. CDR3 size: 14 residues. Germline CDR1 and CDR2: MNHEY and SVGEGT. V was clipped by 5 bases and J by 6 bases; unmatched bases: 3. CDR3: CASSPSGRAGELFF. CDR3 in DNA: TGTGCCAGCAGTCCAAGCGGGAGGGCCGGGGAGCTGTTTTTT.

Regarding this clonotype: This clone may be a read error of a much larger clone one base away. CDR3 protein: CASSLGGFNKQYF. In DNA, the CDR3 is TGTGCCAGCAGCTTGGGAGGTTTCAACAAGCAGTACTTC. This chain joins TRBV5-6 and TRBJ2-7; no clear D gene. V was shortened by 0 bases and J by 8 bases, with 12 bases between the two germline ends. CDR1 is SGHDT and CDR2 is YYEEEE in the germline V gene. This CDR3 comprises 13 residues.